The subject of this entry is one T cell receptor (beta chain). What it binds is unknown. Germline V CDR1 and CDR2: ENHRY, SYGVKD. Trimming cost V 4 bases and J 1 base, with 6 bases left between them. This CDR3 has 13 residues. Clones were read by immunoSEQ multiplex PCR, and TCRdb kept only the in-frame ones, dropping some. This table holds 75,000 to 100,000 clones, 75% to 95% found once. This specimen comes from a study of graft-versus-host responses after intestinal transplantation. As for the study in general: Anti-thymocyte globulin induction, then tacrolimus and steroids for two to four years, went to all recipients. Overall study results and limits: Detected in recipient marrow were GvH clones, some of which were first observed in ileum or blood.

Source: unstimulated CD4+ T cells sorted from spleen or lymph node cells, taken before transplant. The TCR comes from a human donor who was the organ donor for an intestinal transplant. The rearrangement joins TRBV10-3 to TRBJ2-3, with D possibly being TRBD1 (6 bases). In DNA form, the CDR3 reads TGTGCCATCAGTGGGACAGGCACAGATACGCAGTATTTT. This translates into CAISGTGTDTQYF.